The rows below give T cell receptor beta chains drawn from one sample of a study of T cells in Graves' hyperthyroidism and ophthalmopathy. TCRdb recomputed calls from the multiplex PCR reads with MiXCR, one row per CDR3 protein. Here the sample spans a few hundred thousand distinct CDR3 sequences, less than 25% being singletons. Specimen: blood. These TCRs come from a man aged 18 to 29 with Graves' hyperthyroidism. Both conserved end residues are part of each CDR3. A D gene is named only where the DNA matches it firmly. Size values are once, few and many counts, or a class for expanded clones, and some rows have none.

j_gene: TRBJ2-5
v_gene: TRBV28
abundance: many
d_gene: TRBD1
CDR3aa: CASSSATGGETQYF
CDR3nt: TGTGCCAGCAGCTCTGCAACAGGGGGAGAGACCCAGTACTTC

j_gene: TRBJ1-2
v_gene: TRBV4-1
abundance: NA
d_gene: NA
CDR3aa: CASSRPGERYGYTF
CDR3nt: TGCGCCAGCAGCCGTCCGGGGGAGAGATATGGCTACACCTTC

j_gene: TRBJ1-6
v_gene: TRBV11-3
abundance: NA
d_gene: NA
CDR3aa: CASSLEGRGRSPLHF
CDR3nt: TGTGCCAGCAGCTTAGAAGGCAGGGGAAGGTCACCCCTCCACTTT

j_gene: TRBJ2-2
v_gene: TRBV29-1
abundance: many
d_gene: TRBD1
CDR3aa: CSVSGTVNTGELFF
CDR3nt: TGCAGCGTCTCCGGGACAGTGAACACCGGGGAGCTGTTTTTT

j_gene: TRBJ2-4
v_gene: TRBV11-1
abundance: many
d_gene: TRBD1
CDR3aa: CASSFGQGKLNIQYF
CDR3nt: TGTGCCAGCAGCTTCGGACAGGGCAAATTGAACATTCAGTACTTC

j_gene: TRBJ1-2
v_gene: TRBV11-2
abundance: NA
d_gene: NA
CDR3aa: CASSLAGDYGCTF
CDR3nt: TGTGCCAGCAGCTTAGCAGGGGACTATGGCTGCACCTTC

j_gene: TRBJ1-1
v_gene: TRBV5-6
abundance: many
d_gene: NA
CDR3aa: CASSKYTEAFF
CDR3nt: TGTGCCAGCAGCAAATACACTGAAGCTTTCTTT

j_gene: TRBJ2-3
v_gene: TRBV29-1
abundance: NA
d_gene: TRBD2
CDR3aa: CSTGLVGDTQYF
CDR3nt: TGCAGCACCGGACTAGTCGGAGATACGCAGTATTTT

j_gene: TRBJ1-2
v_gene: TRBV28
abundance: many
d_gene: NA
CDR3aa: CASSLSAGTYGYTF
CDR3nt: TGTGCCAGCAGTTTATCTGCAGGAACCTATGGCTACACCTTC

j_gene: TRBJ2-1
v_gene: TRBV6-1
abundance: NA
d_gene: TRBD1
CDR3aa: CASTQRDRGDNEQFF
CDR3nt: TGTGCCAGCACTCAAAGGGACAGGGGCGACAATGAGCAGTTCTTC

j_gene: TRBJ2-7
v_gene: TRBV28
abundance: many
d_gene: NA
CDR3aa: CASSYNTQAEQYF
CDR3nt: TGTGCCAGCAGTTACAACACACAGGCCGAGCAGTACTTC

j_gene: TRBJ1-1
v_gene: TRBV7-9
abundance: few
d_gene: NA
CDR3aa: CASSSWDPGTEAFF
CDR3nt: TGTGCCAGCAGCTCCTGGGACCCCGGCACTGAAGCTTTCTTT

j_gene: TRBJ1-1
v_gene: TRBV6-5
abundance: few
d_gene: NA
CDR3aa: CASSYGTSRTEAFF
CDR3nt: TGTGCCAGCAGTTACGGGACAAGCCGCACTGAAGCTTTCTTT

j_gene: TRBJ1-5
v_gene: TRBV12-3/TRBV12-4
abundance: many
d_gene: TRBD1
CDR3aa: CASSAHQGARGNQPQHF
CDR3nt: TGTGCCAGCAGTGCACATCAGGGGGCCCGGGGCAATCAGCCCCAGCATTTT

j_gene: TRBJ1-1
v_gene: TRBV7-8
abundance: NA
d_gene: NA
CDR3aa: CASSPRGSPAPNTEAFF
CDR3nt: TGTGCCAGCAGCCCTCGGGGCAGCCCAGCGCCGAACACTGAAGCTTTCTTT

j_gene: TRBJ2-7
v_gene: TRBV2
abundance: NA
d_gene: TRBD1
CDR3aa: CASRIQGWYEQYF
CDR3nt: TGTGCCAGCAGAATACAGGGGTGGTACGAGCAGTACTTC

j_gene: TRBJ1-2
v_gene: TRBV7-8
abundance: many
d_gene: TRBD1
CDR3aa: CASSASRGRGKGYTF
CDR3nt: TGTGCCAGCAGCGCTTCCAGGGGGCGGGGTAAAGGCTACACCTTC

j_gene: TRBJ1-2
v_gene: TRBV9
abundance: many
d_gene: TRBD1
CDR3aa: CASGSHRGGYTF
CDR3nt: TGTGCCAGCGGATCCCACAGGGGTGGCTACACCTTC

j_gene: TRBJ2-2
v_gene: TRBV6-2/TRBV6-3
abundance: many
d_gene: NA
CDR3aa: CASSSIYTGELFF
CDR3nt: TGTGCCAGCAGCTCGATATACACCGGGGAGCTGTTTTTT

j_gene: TRBJ2-7
v_gene: TRBV6-1
abundance: many
d_gene: TRBD1
CDR3aa: CASSRLPGQSYEQYF
CDR3nt: TGTGCCAGCAGTCGATTACCGGGACAGTCTTACGAGCAGTACTTC

j_gene: TRBJ2-5
v_gene: TRBV12-3/TRBV12-4
abundance: NA
d_gene: NA
CDR3aa: CASSQSGQQETQYF
CDR3nt: TGTGCCAGCAGTCAGAGCGGACAGCAAGAGACCCAGTACTTC

j_gene: TRBJ1-5
v_gene: TRBV4-2
abundance: few
d_gene: NA
CDR3aa: CASSQGGGQHF
CDR3nt: TGTGCCAGCAGCCAAGGAGGGGGCCAGCATTTT

j_gene: TRBJ1-6
v_gene: TRBV6-5
abundance: few
d_gene: TRBD1
CDR3aa: CASSYSGGQSPLHF
CDR3nt: TGTGCCAGCAGTTACTCAGGGGGCCAATCACCCCTCCACTTT

j_gene: TRBJ1-1
v_gene: TRBV6-1
abundance: many
d_gene: TRBD1
CDR3aa: CASTPGGTEAFF
CDR3nt: TGTGCCAGCACCCCAGGGGGCACTGAAGCTTTCTTT

j_gene: TRBJ2-7
v_gene: TRBV5-6
abundance: few
d_gene: NA
CDR3aa: CASSLGADGYEQYF
CDR3nt: TGTGCCAGCAGCTTGGGGGCGGACGGCTACGAGCAGTACTTC

j_gene: TRBJ2-7
v_gene: TRBV4-1
abundance: NA
d_gene: TRBD1
CDR3aa: CASSPTEGGREQYF
CDR3nt: TGCGCCAGCAGCCCCACGGAAGGGGGCCGCGAGCAGTACTTC

j_gene: TRBJ1-6
v_gene: TRBV6-1
abundance: many
d_gene: NA
CDR3aa: CASSQVNSPLHF
CDR3nt: TGTGCCAGCTCCCAAGTGAATTCACCCCTCCACTTT

j_gene: TRBJ2-7
v_gene: TRBV2
abundance: NA
d_gene: TRBD2
CDR3aa: CAAGGDYEQYF
CDR3nt: TGTGCCGCGGGAGGGGACTACGAGCAGTACTTC

j_gene: TRBJ1-2
v_gene: TRBV20-1
abundance: many
d_gene: TRBD1
CDR3aa: CSAGETTGLKGYTF
CDR3nt: TGCAGTGCTGGAGAGACGACAGGGTTGAAAGGCTACACCTTC

j_gene: TRBJ1-5
v_gene: TRBV29-1
abundance: many
d_gene: TRBD1
CDR3aa: CSVGQGGNQPQHF
CDR3nt: TGCAGCGTGGGACAGGGAGGCAATCAGCCCCAGCATTTT

j_gene: TRBJ2-7
v_gene: TRBV27
abundance: NA
d_gene: TRBD2
CDR3aa: CASSTSDEGSSYEQYF
CDR3nt: TGTGCCAGCAGCACTAGCGACGAAGGGAGCTCCTACGAGCAGTACTTC

j_gene: TRBJ2-5
v_gene: TRBV5-1
abundance: many
d_gene: NA
CDR3aa: CASSLAVWETQYF
CDR3nt: TGCGCCAGCAGCTTGGCAGTTTGGGAGACCCAGTACTTC

j_gene: TRBJ2-3
v_gene: TRBV7-3
abundance: NA
d_gene: TRBD2
CDR3aa: CASSFTSGGLRSRSTDTQYF
CDR3nt: TGTGCCAGCAGCTTCACTAGCGGGGGCCTAAGGTCCCGTAGCACAGATACGCAGTATTTT

j_gene: TRBJ2-7
v_gene: TRBV6-5
abundance: many
d_gene: NA
CDR3aa: CASLTVGSYEQYF
CDR3nt: TGTGCCAGTCTGACAGTTGGCTCCTACGAGCAGTACTTC

j_gene: TRBJ1-1
v_gene: TRBV12-3/TRBV12-4
abundance: many
d_gene: NA
CDR3aa: CASSFRAAEAFF
CDR3nt: TGTGCCAGCAGTTTCCGCGCGGCTGAAGCTTTCTTT

j_gene: TRBJ2-7
v_gene: TRBV10-3
abundance: many
d_gene: NA
CDR3aa: CAIRTGSYEQYF
CDR3nt: TGTGCCATCAGGACAGGCTCCTACGAGCAGTACTTC

j_gene: TRBJ2-5
v_gene: TRBV20-1
abundance: once
d_gene: TRBD2
CDR3aa: CSAQKGLAFEETQYF
CDR3nt: TGCAGTGCCCAAAAAGGACTAGCCTTTGAAGAGACCCAGTACTTC

j_gene: TRBJ1-1
v_gene: TRBV15
abundance: NA
d_gene: NA
CDR3aa: CATSSFQGRAEAFF
CDR3nt: TGTGCCACCAGCAGTTTTCAGGGGCGGGCTGAAGCTTTCTTT

j_gene: TRBJ1-1
v_gene: TRBV5-1
abundance: many
d_gene: NA
CDR3aa: CASSLANTEAFF
CDR3nt: TGTGCCAGTTCCCTCGCGAACACTGAAGCTTTCTTT

j_gene: TRBJ1-6
v_gene: TRBV28
abundance: NA
d_gene: NA
CDR3aa: CASRPSGLGRSPLHF
CDR3nt: TGTGCCAGCAGACCTTCGGGGCTCGGGCGGTCACCCCTCCACTTT

j_gene: TRBJ2-5
v_gene: TRBV3-1
abundance: NA
d_gene: NA
CDR3aa: CASSQDTLVETQYF
CDR3nt: TGTGCCAGCAGCCAAGATACCCTTGTGGAGACCCAGTACTTC

j_gene: TRBJ1-2
v_gene: TRBV12-3/TRBV12-4
abundance: many
d_gene: TRBD1
CDR3aa: CASSPTPTGGFGYTF
CDR3nt: TGTGCCAGCAGTCCCACTCCCACAGGGGGCTTTGGCTACACCTTC

j_gene: TRBJ1-1
v_gene: TRBV6-2/TRBV6-3
abundance: many
d_gene: NA
CDR3aa: CASSYSRVRTEAFF
CDR3nt: TGTGCCAGCAGTTACTCCAGGGTGCGGACTGAAGCTTTCTTT

j_gene: TRBJ1-1
v_gene: TRBV20-1
abundance: many
d_gene: NA
CDR3aa: CSAPAPPANTEAFF
CDR3nt: TGCAGTGCCCCCGCGCCCCCAGCTAACACTGAAGCTTTCTTT